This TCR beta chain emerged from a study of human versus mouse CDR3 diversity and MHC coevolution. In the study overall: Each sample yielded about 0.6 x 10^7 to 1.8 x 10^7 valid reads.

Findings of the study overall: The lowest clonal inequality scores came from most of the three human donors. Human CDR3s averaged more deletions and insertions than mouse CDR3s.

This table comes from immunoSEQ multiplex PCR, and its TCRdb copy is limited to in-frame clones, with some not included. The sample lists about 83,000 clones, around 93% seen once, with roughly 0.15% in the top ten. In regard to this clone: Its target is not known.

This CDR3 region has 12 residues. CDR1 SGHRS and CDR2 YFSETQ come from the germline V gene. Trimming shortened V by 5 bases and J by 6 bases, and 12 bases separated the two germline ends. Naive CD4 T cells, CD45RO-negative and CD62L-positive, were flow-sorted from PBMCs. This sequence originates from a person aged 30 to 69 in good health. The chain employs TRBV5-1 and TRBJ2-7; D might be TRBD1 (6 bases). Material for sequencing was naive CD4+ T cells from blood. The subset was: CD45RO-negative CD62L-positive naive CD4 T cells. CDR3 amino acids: CASRQGSSEQYF. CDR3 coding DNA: TGCGCCAGCAGGCAGGGGTCCAGCGAGCAGTACTTC. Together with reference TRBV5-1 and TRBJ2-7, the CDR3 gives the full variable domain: KAGVTQTPRYLIKTRGQQVTLSCSPISGHRSVSWYQQTPGQGLQFLFEYFSETQRNKGNFPGRFSGRQFSNSRSEMNVSTLELGDSALYLCASRQGSSEQYFGPGTRLTVT.